This TCR beta chain was sequenced during a study of blood T cell repertoires in COVID-19 (dated by TCRdb to about 2020). About the investigation overall: Samples covering the acute and convalescent phases of COVID-19 were provided by collaborators in the United States, Italy and Spain. The sample metadata nearly always contained a de-identified subject ID, COVID-19 status, age in years and sex. The repertoires were released in a freely available public database meant as a resource for research on the immune response to SARS-CoV-2. The samples were drawn from the first 160 participants of the ongoing ImmuneRACE study and from 950 to 1,500 subjects provided by 6 global collaborators. The prospective study material was composed of cDNA or gDNA derived from T cells, B-cell-depleted T cells, or PBMCs. Where available, HLA class I and class II types were taken from metadata supplied by the sample provider and were not determined by assay-based typing. The dataset comprised deeply sampled blood TCRbeta repertoires from subjects exposed to, actively infected with, or recovered from COVID-19. The investigation overall reported the following: The amount of clinical and demographic metadata varied by source and participant and was provided uncurated.

Whole blood was collected in K2EDTA tubes by collaborating institutions according to the institutions' own protocols. For TCRbeta analysis, collaborator samples were shipped as frozen whole blood, as isolated PBMCs, or as DNA extracted from either sample type. About this clone itself: The clone's antigen remains unknown. No per-base quality is available; no much larger clone lies one base away.

The V end loses 4 bases and the J end loses 10 bases, and a stretch of 17 bases separates them. Spanning cysteine to phenylalanine, the CDR3 consists of 15 amino acids. Only CDR3 DNA remains: 45 bases, in frame from the first base. The germline V gene (reference sequence) sets CDR1 to SEHNR and CDR2 to FQNEAQ. TCRbeta CDR3 regions were amplified from genomic DNA by means of the immunoSEQ Assay, a bias-controlled multiplex PCR. Processing in the source paper ran as follows. The number of nucleated cells in each sample was estimated from the amplification of reference gene primers within the assay. Sequence reads were collapsed and filtered to measure the absolute abundance of every unique TCRbeta CDR3 rearrangement. For each sample, productive Simpson clonality was calculated as the square root of Simpson's diversity index across productive rearrangements. Not all clones reach the TCRdb copy of this immuneACCESS table, which keeps in-frame sequences only. Checked studies attribute under half of the gap to unresolved V genes and leave the rest unexplained. The V and J calls and the clone size are those of that table, but D and trimming were determined from the DNA. The sample contains roughly 190,000 clones, under 90% of them found a single time. Clones ranked in the top ten supply 15% to 20% of the sample.

The rearrangement combines TRBV7-9 with TRBJ1-6; 5 matching bases give a weak D call of TRBD1. The receptor was derived from a human donor in a cohort sampled during active COVID-19. Source material: peripheral blood. The encoded CDR3 is CASSYEQGSGSPLHF. The nucleotide sequence is given as TGTGCCAGCAGCTATGAGCAGGGTAGTGGATCACCCCTCCACTTT.